A selection of T cell receptor beta chains follows, all from one sample in a study of cytomegalovirus exposure and HLA in healthy donors. Assay used: immunoSEQ multiplex PCR; TCRdb lists only in-frame clones, some missing. The sample records roughly 90,000 clones, about four fifths being singletons. Sequenced material: PBMCs. Source of these receptors: a man aged 30-40 years in good health and CMV-seronegative. Each CDR3 is given with its conserved first and last residue. A D gene is named only where the DNA matches it firmly. A row's size may be missing; if present it is once, few, many or a size class.

j_gene	abundance	v_gene	d_gene	CDR3nt	CDR3aa
TRBJ2-7	NA	TRBV27	TRBD1	TGTGCCAGCAGTTTTTCAACAGGGGCGTACGAGCAGTACTTC	CASSFSTGAYEQYF
TRBJ1-3	NA	TRBV19	TRBD1	TGTGCCAGCAGGGGTACAGGGGGCAGAAACACCATATATTTT	CASRGTGGRNTIYF
TRBJ2-1	NA	TRBV9	NA	TGTGCCAGCAGCCTGAGGGGGAGGGGAGGATACAATGAGCAGTTCTTC	CASSLRGRGGYNEQFF
TRBJ2-3	NA	TRBV28	TRBD1	TGTGCCAGCAGTTTATTTGCCGGGACAGGGACAGATACGCAGTATTTT	CASSLFAGTGTDTQYF
TRBJ1-3	NA	TRBV14	NA	TGTGCCAGCAGGGGCCTCTCGGAGGTCCGCTCTGGAAACACCATATATTTT	CASRGLSEVRSGNTIYF
TRBJ2-1	NA	TRBV4-3	TRBD2	TGCGCCAGCAGCCCGTATAGCGGGGGGGCGTCCTACAATGAGCAGTTCTTC	CASSPYSGGASYNEQFF
TRBJ1-5	few	TRBV6-1	TRBD1	TGTGCCAGCAGTGAAGGACCTGACAGGGGAGGTGGGGTCCAGCATTTT	CASSEGPDRGGGVQHF
TRBJ1-6	NA	TRBV5-4	NA	TGTGCCAGCAGCCCCGGGAGGGACTCCTATAATTCACCCCTCCACTTT	CASSPGRDSYNSPLHF
TRBJ2-6	NA	TRBV13	NA	TGTGCCAGCAGCTTACCAGGCTCTGGGGCCAACGTCCTGACTTTC	CASSLPGSGANVLTF
TRBJ2-7	NA	TRBV30	TRBD1	TGTGCCTGGAGCCGGGACAGCACCTACGAGCAGTACTTC	CAWSRDSTYEQYF
TRBJ2-6	once	TRBV27	NA	TGTGCCAGCAGTCCCGGGGTAGGCAGGACTGGGGCCAACGTCCTGACTTTC	CASSPGVGRTGANVLTF
TRBJ2-3	NA	TRBV9	TRBD2	TGTGCCAGCAGCGTAAAGCCGGGGGGGGAGGATACGCAGTATTTT	CASSVKPGGEDTQYF
TRBJ1-4	NA	TRBV6-5	TRBD1	TGTGCCACCCGACAGGGAATAGGGGAAAAACTGTTTTTT	CATRQGIGEKLFF
TRBJ2-7	NA	TRBV7-8	NA	TGTGCCAGCAGCTTAGAACAGAACTACGAGCAGTACTTC	CASSLEQNYEQYF
TRBJ1-2	NA	TRBV4-3	NA	TGCGCCAGCAGCCATGAGACGGCTAACTATGGCTACGCCTTC	CASSHETANYGYAF
TRBJ2-2	NA	TRBV5-1	NA	TGCGCCAGCACCCCGGGGGTGACAGGGACGACCGGGGAGCTGTTTTTT	CASTPGVTGTTGELFF
TRBJ2-1	NA	TRBV5-4	TRBD1	TGTGCCAGCAGCTTGGCCGGGACAGGCTACAATGAGCAGTTCTTC	CASSLAGTGYNEQFF
TRBJ1-4	NA	TRBV7-6	NA	TGTGCCAGCAGCTTGAGAGAGTTTGCAACTAATGAAAAACTGTTTTTT	CASSLREFATNEKLFF
TRBJ2-7	NA	TRBV29-1	TRBD1	TGCAGCGTTCTACAGGGGGCAAGCTCCTACGAGCAGTACTTC	CSVLQGASSYEQYF
TRBJ1-5	NA	TRBV6-5	NA	TGTGCCAGCAGCCCATGGGGGGGGAGCAATCAGCCCCAGCATTTT	CASSPWGGSNQPQHF
TRBJ2-2	NA	TRBV6-4	NA	TGTGCCAGCAGTGCGGGAGACACCGGGGAGCTGTTTTTT	CASSAGDTGELFF
TRBJ1-1	once	TRBV28	NA	TGTGCCAGCAGTTCGCGGGGCGAAGCTTTCTTT	CASSSRGEAFF
TRBJ2-3	few	TRBV10-3	TRBD2	TGTGCCATCAGTGAGACTAGCGGGAGGGCAGATACGCAGTATTTT	CAISETSGRADTQYF
TRBJ2-2	NA	TRBV7-8	NA	TGTGCCAGCAGCTGGCGGAGGGGGCGCGAAGCCGGGGAGCTGTTTTTT	CASSWRRGREAGELFF
TRBJ2-7	NA	TRBV7-9	TRBD2	TGTGCCAGCAGCTTTCCGGGACTAGCGGGAGGGTCCGAGCAGTACTTC	CASSFPGLAGGSEQYF
TRBJ2-4	NA	TRBV7-8	NA	TGTGCCAGCAGCTTAGGGAGCAAAGCCTTAGACATTCAGTACTTC	CASSLGSKALDIQYF
TRBJ2-2	NA	TRBV2	NA	TGTGCCAGCAGTGAATCCTACACCGGGGAGCTGTTTTTT	CASSESYTGELFF
TRBJ2-7	NA	TRBV7-8	NA	TGTGCCAGCAGCCACACTAGTAACGAGCAGTACTTC	CASSHTSNEQYF
TRBJ1-2	NA	TRBV5-1	NA	TGCGCCAGCAGCGAGGCAACCACTACCTATGGCTACACCTTC	CASSEATTTYGYTF
TRBJ2-5	NA	TRBV5-1	TRBD2	TGCGCCAGCAGCCGCGGACTAGCGGGGGTCGAGGAGACCCAGTACTTC	CASSRGLAGVEETQYF
TRBJ2-5	NA	TRBV11-2	TRBD2	TGTGCCAGCAGCTTACGGAGCGGGAGATGGGAGACCCAGTACTTC	CASSLRSGRWETQYF
TRBJ1-4	NA	TRBV10-2	TRBD1	TGCGCCAGCAGTCGTGGGACAGGGCGGTTGGAAAAACTGTTTTTT	CASSRGTGRLEKLFF
TRBJ2-7	NA	TRBV6-1	TRBD1	TGTGCCAGCAGCCGACAGGGCCCGGGTGAGCAGTACTTC	CASSRQGPGEQYF
TRBJ2-7	NA	TRBV6-5	TRBD1	TGTGCCAGCAGTTCCATCGGACAGGGGGCCCCCTACGAGCAGTACTTC	CASSSIGQGAPYEQYF
TRBJ2-7	NA	TRBV21-1	NA	TGTGCCAGCAGCAACCTTGGGACAGGAATCAACTACGAGCAGTACTTC	CASSNLGTGINYEQYF
TRBJ1-1	few	TRBV15	NA	TGTGCCACCAGTTGGCACTACAACACTGAAGCTTTCTTT	CATSWHYNTEAFF
TRBJ2-7	NA	TRBV18	NA	TGTGCCAGCTCTCCATCGACCACAGGACACGCAAGCTCCTACGAGCAGTACTTC	CASSPSTTGHASSYEQYF
TRBJ2-7	NA	TRBV10-2	TRBD1	TGCGCCAGCAGCTCCGACAGGGACTACGAGCAGTACTTC	CASSSDRDYEQYF
TRBJ1-6	once	TRBV6-5	NA	TGTGCCAGCACCCCTGACAGGCCTTATAGTTCACCCCTCCACTTT	CASTPDRPYSSPLHF
TRBJ2-5	once	TRBV4-1	NA	TGCGCCAGCAGCCAAGACTGGACTCTCAAGACCCAGTACTTC	CASSQDWTLKTQYF
TRBJ2-7	once	TRBV30	NA	TGTGCCTGGGGGGCCCTCTACGAGCAGTACTTC	CAWGALYEQYF